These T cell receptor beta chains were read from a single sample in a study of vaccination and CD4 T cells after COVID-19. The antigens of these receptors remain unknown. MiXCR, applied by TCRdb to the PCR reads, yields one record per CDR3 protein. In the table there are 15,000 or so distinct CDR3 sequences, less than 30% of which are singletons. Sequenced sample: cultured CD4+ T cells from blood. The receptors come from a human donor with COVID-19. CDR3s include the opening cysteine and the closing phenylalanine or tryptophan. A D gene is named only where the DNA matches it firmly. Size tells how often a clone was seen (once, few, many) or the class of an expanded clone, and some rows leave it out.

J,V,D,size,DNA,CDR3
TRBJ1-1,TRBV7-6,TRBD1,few,TGTGCCAGCAGCTTGACGACAGGGGGGGAAGCTTTCTTT,CASSLTTGGEAFF
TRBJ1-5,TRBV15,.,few,TGTGCCACCAGCCCGGATAATTGGGATCAGCCCCAGCATTTT,CATSPDNWDQPQHF
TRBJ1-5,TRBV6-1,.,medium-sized,TGTGCCAGCAGTCCTACGACACTAATTAGCAATCAGCCCCAGCATTTT,CASSPTTLISNQPQHF
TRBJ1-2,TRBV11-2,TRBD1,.,TGTGCCAGCAGCTATGACAGGGGTGGCTACACCTTC,CASSYDRGGYTF
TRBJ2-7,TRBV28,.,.,TGTGCCAGCAGTTCAACCTCGACAGGAGCCTACGAGCAGTACTTC,CASSSTSTGAYEQYF
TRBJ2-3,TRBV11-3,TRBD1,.,TGTGCCAGCAGCTTAACAGGGGAGAGGACAGATACGCAGTATTTT,CASSLTGERTDTQYF
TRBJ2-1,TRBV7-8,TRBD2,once,TGTGCCAGCAGCTTAAAGGTTGGGACTAGAGTCAATGAGCAGTTCTTC,CASSLKVGTRVNEQFF
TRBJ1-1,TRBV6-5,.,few,TGTGCCAGCAGTTACTCGAATCACCAGGGGGCTTTCTTT,CASSYSNHQGAFF
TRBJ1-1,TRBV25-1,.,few,TGTGCCAGCAGTGACCCCTGGGGACGGAACACTGAAGCTTTCTTT,CASSDPWGRNTEAFF
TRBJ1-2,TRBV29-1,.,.,TGCAGCGTTCGGACAGACAACTATGGCTACACCTTC,CSVRTDNYGYTF
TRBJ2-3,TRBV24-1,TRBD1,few,TGTGCCACCAGTGAGTCAGTGGGACAGGGCACAGATACGCAGTATTTT,CATSESVGQGTDTQYF
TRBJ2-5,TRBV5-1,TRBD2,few,TGCGCCAGCAGCCCTAGGACTAGCGGGGGGGAAGAGACCCAGTACTTC,CASSPRTSGGEETQYF
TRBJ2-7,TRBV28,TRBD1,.,TGTGCCAGCAGCAAGACAGGGTTGGGGGTCTACGAGCAGTACTTC,CASSKTGLGVYEQYF
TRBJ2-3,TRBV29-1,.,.,TGCAGCGCACCCTCTAGCACAGATACGCAGTATTTT,CSAPSSTDTQYF
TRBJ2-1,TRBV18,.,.,TGTGCCAGCTCACCACCTGAGCGGGTCACATCTGAGCAGTTCTTC,CASSPPERVTSEQFF
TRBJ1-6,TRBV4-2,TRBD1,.,TGTGCCAGCAGCCAAGATTCGACAGGGATTGGATCACCCCTCCACTTT,CASSQDSTGIGSPLHF
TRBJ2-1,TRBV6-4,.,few,TGTGCCAGCAGTGTTGGTCCTTACAATGAGCAGTTCTTC,CASSVGPYNEQFF
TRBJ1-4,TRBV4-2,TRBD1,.,TGTGCCAGCAGCCAAGAAGGAGGGGGCGCCCGTGAAAAACTGTTTTTT,CASSQEGGGAREKLFF
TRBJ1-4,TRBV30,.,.,TGTTCCGGGGGGAGCGGCGCAACTAATGAAAAACTGTTTTTT,CSGGSGATNEKLFF
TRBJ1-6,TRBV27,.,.,TGTGCCAGCAGTTTGGTGGCAGAGAATTCACCCCTCCACTTT,CASSLVAENSPLHF
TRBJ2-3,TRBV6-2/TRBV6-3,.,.,TGTGCCAGCCTCCCTCGAGGGCGGAACACAGATACGCAGTATTTT,CASLPRGRNTDTQYF
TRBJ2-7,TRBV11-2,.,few,TGTGCCAGCAGCTTAGACCCTAGCTCCTACGAGCAGTACTTC,CASSLDPSSYEQYF
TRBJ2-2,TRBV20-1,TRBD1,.,TGCAGTGTCCGACAGGGGCGCTCGGGCACCGGGGAGCTGTTTTTT,CSVRQGRSGTGELFF
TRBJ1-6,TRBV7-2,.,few,TGTGCCAGCAGCTTAAATTCACCCCTCCACTTT,CASSLNSPLHF
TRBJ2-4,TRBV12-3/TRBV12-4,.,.,TGTGCCAGCAGTTTTGACAGGGAGGTAGGCATTCAGTACTTC,CASSFDREVGIQYF
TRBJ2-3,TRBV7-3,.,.,TGTGCCAGCAGCTTATCATCGGGGGGCGCAGATACGCAGTATTTT,CASSLSSGGADTQYF
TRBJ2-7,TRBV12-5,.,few,TGTGCTAGTCTCGGGTCTAACTACGAGCAGTACTTC,CASLGSNYEQYF
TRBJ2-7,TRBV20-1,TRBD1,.,TGCAGTGCTAGCGTGGGACAGGGTTACGAGCAGTACTTC,CSASVGQGYEQYF
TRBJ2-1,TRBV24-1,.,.,TGTGCCACCGGTGACGGGCTAGCCCCTCAAGTCTTC,CATGDGLAPQVF
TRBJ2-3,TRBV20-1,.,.,TGCAGTGCTATAGCAGCAACAGATACGCAGTATTTT,CSAIAATDTQYF
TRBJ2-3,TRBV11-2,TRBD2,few,TGTGCCAGCAGCTTGCAAGCGGGGGGACCCACAGATACGCAGTATTTT,CASSLQAGGPTDTQYF
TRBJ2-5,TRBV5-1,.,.,TGCGCCAGCAGCTTGGCCAGTTCGGGGGTCCAAGAGACCCAGTACTTC,CASSLASSGVQETQYF
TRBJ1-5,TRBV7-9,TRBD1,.,TGTGCCAGTACCAGCTTGGGACAGGGGGATCAGCCCCAGCATTTT,CASTSLGQGDQPQHF
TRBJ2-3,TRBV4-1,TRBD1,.,TGCGCCAGCAGCCAAGTCCGGACAGGGGGGAATACGCAGTATTTT,CASSQVRTGGNTQYF
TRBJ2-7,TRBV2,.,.,TGTGCCAGCAGTGAAGCGCTCACAACCTTATACGAGCAGTACTTC,CASSEALTTLYEQYF
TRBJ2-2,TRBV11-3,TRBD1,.,TGTGCCAGCAGCTTACAGGGGGCAGGATCCGGGGAGCTGTTTTTT,CASSLQGAGSGELFF
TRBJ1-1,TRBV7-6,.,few,TGTGCCAGCAGCTTAGCAGGGGCTGAAGCTTTCTTT,CASSLAGAEAFF
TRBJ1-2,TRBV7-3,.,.,TGTGCCAGCAGGCCCGGCGTGGCGGGGAACTATGGCTACACCTTC,CASRPGVAGNYGYTF
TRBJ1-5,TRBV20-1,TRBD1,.,TGCAGTGCTTCCGAAGGACAGGGGCGTCAGCCCCAGCATTTT,CSASEGQGRQPQHF
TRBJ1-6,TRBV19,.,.,TGTGCCAGTACCCGCGGGGCTTTTAATTCACCCCTCCACTTT,CASTRGAFNSPLHF